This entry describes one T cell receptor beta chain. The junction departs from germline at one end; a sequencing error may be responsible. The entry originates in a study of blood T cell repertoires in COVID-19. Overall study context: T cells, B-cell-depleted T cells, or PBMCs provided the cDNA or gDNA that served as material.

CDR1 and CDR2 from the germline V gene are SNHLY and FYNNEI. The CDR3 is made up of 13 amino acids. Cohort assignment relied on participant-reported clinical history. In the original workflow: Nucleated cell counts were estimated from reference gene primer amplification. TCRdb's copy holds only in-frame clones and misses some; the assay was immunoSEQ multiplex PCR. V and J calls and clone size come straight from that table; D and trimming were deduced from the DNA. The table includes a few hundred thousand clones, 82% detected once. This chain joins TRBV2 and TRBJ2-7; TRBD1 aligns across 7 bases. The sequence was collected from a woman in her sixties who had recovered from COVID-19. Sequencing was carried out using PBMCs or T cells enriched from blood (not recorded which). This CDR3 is CASSGQGSDEQYF. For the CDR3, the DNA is TGTGCCAGCAGTGGACAGGGCTCCGACGAGCAGTACTTC.